This T cell receptor (beta chain) was captured by sequencing in a study of regulatory T cells in long-lasting Graves disease. V shed 0 bases and J shed 3 bases, with 9 bases lying between them. Germline values: CDR1 SGHDT, CDR2 YYEEEE. This CDR3 contains 14 residues. Time point here: newly diagnosed GD, antithyroid drugs for less than 3 months. From PBMCs, RNA was extracted and then used to make the TCR library. Relying on iRepertoire HTBI primers and Arm-PCR of CDR3 regions, the team built TCR beta libraries. TCRdb fed the multiplex PCR reads into MiXCR, producing one record per CDR3 protein. The table shows 580,000 or so distinct CDR3 sequences, with more than 15% occurring only once. The sample also formed part of further work on T cells in Graves' hyperthyroidism and ophthalmopathy. From that second work: Researchers ran a first-round RT-PCR on the TCR CDR3 using the HTBI primer set.

This clonotype originated in a man younger than 35 with Graves disease. The sample consisted of peripheral blood mononuclear cells (PBMCs), taken at new diagnosis, from a patient treated with antithyroid drugs. The chain joins TRBV5-6 to TRBJ1-2; D call uncertain. The CDR3 sequence is CASSLDSRYYGYTF. CDR3 bases: TGTGCCAGCAGCTTGGACAGCAGATACTATGGCTACACCTTC.